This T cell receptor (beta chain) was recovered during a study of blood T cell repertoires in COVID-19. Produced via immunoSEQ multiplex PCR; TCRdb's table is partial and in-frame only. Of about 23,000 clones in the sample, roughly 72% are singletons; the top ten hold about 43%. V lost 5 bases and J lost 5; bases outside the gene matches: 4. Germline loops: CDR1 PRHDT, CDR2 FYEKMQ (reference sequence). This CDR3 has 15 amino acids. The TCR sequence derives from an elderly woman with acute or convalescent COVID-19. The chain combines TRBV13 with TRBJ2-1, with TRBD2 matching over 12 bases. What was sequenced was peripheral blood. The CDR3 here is CASSAASGGDNEQFF. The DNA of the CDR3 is TGTGCCAGCAGCGCCGCTAGCGGGGGGGACAATGAGCAGTTCTTC.